The 13 T cell receptor beta chains below come from one sample, sequenced in a study of CD8+ T cells in alopecia areata. Reverse transcription of extracted RNA yielded cDNA, which provided the sequencing template. Measured with immunoSEQ multiplex PCR; TCRdb has only the in-frame clones, and not every one. The sample records about 160,000 clones, around three fifths being singletons. The treatment: oral pan-JAK inhibitor, 5-10 mg twice daily. This sample comprised CD4+ T cells sorted from blood, obtained at week 4, from a patient treated with tofacitinib. Receptor source: a human donor with alopecia areata.

The chain joins TRBV29-1 to TRBJ2-3; 9 nucleotides agree with TRBD1. V dropped 7 bases and J dropped 4; count of bases not matched to a gene: 9. The length of the CDR3 is 14 residues. CDR1 and CDR2 (germline): SQVTM, ANQGSEA. CDR3 DNA sequence: TGCAGCGCCTCACTGGGACAGGGACCAGATACGCAGTATTTT. Translating gives CSASLGQGPDTQYF.

J is TRBJ2-3 and V is TRBV25-1, with D perhaps being TRBD1 or TRBD2 (5 bases each). Between the trimmed V and J ends, which lost 6 bases and 4 bases, there was a span of 14 bases. CDR3 length equals 14 residues. CDR1 is MGHDK, CDR2 SYGVNS, per germline. The CDR3 nucleotides are TGTGCCAGCAGCACTCACCGAGGGGCAGATACGCAGTATTTT. This sequence encodes CASSTHRGADTQYF.

V gene TRBV29-1 combines with J gene TRBJ2-1; no firm D call. V was pared by 7 bases and J by 0 bases, with 13 bases between. The germline CDR1 and CDR2 sequences are SQVTM and ANQGSEA. The CDR3 totals 14 residues. The CDR3 region is CSALLRSSYNEQFF. Written as DNA, the CDR3 is TGCAGCGCCCTACTTCGGAGCTCCTACAATGAGCAGTTCTTC.

This clone appeared a single time. V and J are TRBV19 and TRBJ1-6, with a possible D match to TRBD1 (5 bases). From germline, CDR1 is LNHDA and CDR2 SQIVND (reference sequence). This CDR3 has 13 amino acids. V was clipped by 7 bases and J by 10 bases, with 14 bases between them. The chain's CDR3 is CASNEGWGSPLHF. Written as DNA, the CDR3 is TGTGCCAGTAATGAGGGGTGGGGATCACCCCTCCACTTT.

The chain links TRBV7-2 to TRBJ2-5; TRBD1 aligns across 11 bases. V dropped 2 bases and J dropped 4; count of bases not matched to a gene: 3. Per germline, CDR1 SGHTA and CDR2 FQGNSA. The CDR3 is 15 amino acids. The CDR3 DNA reads TGTGCCAGCAGCTTAAGGACAGGGGGCTCAGAGACCCAGTACTTC. The encoded protein is CASSLRTGGSETQYF.

V gene TRBV29-1 combines with J gene TRBJ1-1; unclear D gene. Germline CDR1 SQVTM, CDR2 ANQGSEA. This CDR3 spans 14 amino acids. Trimming stripped 6 bases from V and 1 base from J, with 15 bases between. CDR3 DNA: TGCAGCGTGAAGATCGGGATGTCGAACACTGAAGCTTTCTTT. Translation gives CSVKIGMSNTEAFF.

The chain uses TRBV29-1 and TRBJ2-1, with TRBD1 identical over 8 bases. CDR3 length: 11 amino acids. Trimming at V came to 7 bases and at J to 7 bases, leaving 3 bases not matched to a gene. The germline V gene has CDR1 SQVTM and CDR2 ANQGSEA. CDR3 sequence: CSARTGNEQFF. The CDR3 nucleotides read TGCAGCGCAAGGACAGGGAATGAGCAGTTCTTC.

The chain uses TRBV5-1 and TRBJ2-5, with D perhaps matching TRBD1 (6 bases). The germline CDR1 and CDR2 sequences are SGHRS and YFSETQ. CDR3 length equals 13 residues. Deletions cut 3 bases from V and 7 bases from J, with 13 bases between. The chain's CDR3 is CASSSDSLGTQYF. CDR3 nucleotides: TGCGCCAGCAGCTCGGACAGCCTTGGGACCCAGTACTTC.

CDR3 sequence reads: CASSLGGAQPQHF. CDR3 sequence (DNA): TGTGCCAGCAGCTTAGGGGGGGCTCAGCCCCAGCATTTT. This chain uses TRBV7-9 with TRBJ1-5; the D gene is possibly TRBD1 (6 bases). The CDR3 consists of 13 residues. Germline V gene sequence: CDR1 SEHNR, CDR2 FQNEAQ (reference sequence). The ends were cut back, 1 base at V and 6 bases at J, with 7 bases in the middle.

The V gene is TRBV9, the J gene TRBJ1-5, with D possibly TRBD1 on 6 matching bases. Germline V gene lookup returns CDR1 SGDLS and CDR2 YYNGEE. The CDR3 covers 15 residues. V lost 2 bases and J lost 3, with 12 bases in between. The CDR3 loop reads CASSVRGTINQPQHF. CDR3 coding DNA: TGTGCCAGCAGCGTGAGGGGGACCATCAATCAGCCCCAGCATTTT.

The chain recombines TRBV2 with TRBJ2-2; D not certain. Trimming shortened V by 8 bases and J by 2 bases, and 15 bases separated the two germline ends. Germline values: CDR1 SNHLY, CDR2 FYNNEI. This CDR3 spans 15 amino acids. The CDR3 is CASRWEQINTGELFF. CDR3 in DNA: TGTGCCAGCCGTTGGGAACAGATAAACACCGGGGAGCTGTTTTTT.

The chain couples TRBV29-1 to TRBJ1-6; tentative D call: TRBD1 (6 bases). Germline V gene data show CDR1 as SQVTM and CDR2 as ANQGSEA. Trimming shortened V by 8 bases and J by 8 bases, and 16 bases separated the two germline ends. The CDR3 is 13 residues long. The CDR3 sequence: CSTQQGFDSPLHF. The CDR3 nucleotides are TGCAGCACGCAACAGGGATTTGATTCACCCCTCCACTTT.

This chain joins TRBV7-9 and TRBJ2-3; weak D call: TRBD2 (5 bases). In germline, CDR1 is SEHNR, CDR2 FQNEAQ (reference sequence). This CDR3 spans 14 amino acids. Trimming stripped 7 bases from V and 7 bases from J, with 18 bases between. The CDR3 DNA is TGTGCCAGCACCTCAGGACCTAGCCAACATACGCAGTATTTT. This translates into CASTSGPSQHTQYF.